One and the same sample provided the 18 T cell receptor beta chains below, sequenced in a study of neurological immune-mediated disorders. Each CDR3 protein is one row after TCRdb ran MiXCR on the 5' RACE reads. Of 84,000 or so distinct CDR3 sequences listed, around 13% were seen once; the top ten hold around 5%. Time point of the sample: longitudinal time-point 2. Sequenced input: PBMCs. The origin of the receptors is a female donor with HTLV-1-associated myelopathy (HAM/TSP).

In its sample, this clonotype was seen many times. V gene TRBV20-1 combines with J gene TRBJ1-2; a weak D match, TRBD1 (6 bases). With 3 bases removed from V and 6 bases from J, the gap between germline ends came to 11 bases. The V gene's germline CDR1 is DFQATT and CDR2 SNEGSKA (reference sequence). CDR3 length equals 12 residues. The CDR3 spells CSASGDNNGYTF. DNA of the CDR3: TGCAGTGCTAGTGGGGACAATAATGGCTACACCTTC.

The chain joins TRBV5-1 to TRBJ2-3; 7 positions agree with TRBD1. Germline trimming cut 4 bases from V and 5 bases from J; bases unmatched to any gene: 10. The CDR3 has 15 amino acids. Germline V gene data show CDR1 as SGHRS and CDR2 as YFSETQ. CDR3: CASSRQGVSEDTQYF. The CDR3 DNA follows: TGCGCCAGCAGCCGGCAGGGGGTGAGTGAAGATACGCAGTATTTT.

Concerning this clonotype: A read error is possible here, since a much larger clone lies one base away. The chain has TRBV10-3 and TRBJ2-7, with a possible D match to TRBD2 (7 bases). CDR1 is ENHRY and CDR2 is SYGVKD in the germline V gene. V was trimmed by 7 bases and J by 6 bases, leaving 16 bases between them. This CDR3 spans 13 amino acids. The CDR3 DNA reads TGTGCCATCACCGGGGAGGGGGAGACCGAGCAGTACTTC. This sequence encodes CAITGEGETEQYF.

This clonotype was detected only a few times. A junction end diverges from the germline sequence, so it may reflect a read error. The CDR3 DNA follows: TGTGTCAGCAGCAAGACGGGACTAGCGGGGGAAGAGACCCAGTACTTC. Encoded protein: CVSSKTGLAGEETQYF. The chain joins TRBV11-2 to TRBJ2-5, with 14 positions matching TRBD2. CDR1 SGHAT and CDR2 FQNNGV come from the germline V gene. The CDR3 is 16 amino acids.

This clonotype was seen at least ten times. The genes are TRBV5-1 and TRBJ2-5; the match to TRBD2 covers 14 bases. The CDR3 runs to 18 residues. CDR1 is SGHRS, CDR2 YFSETQ, per germline. V lost 3 bases to trimming and J lost 4 bases; unmatched junction nucleotides: 11. CDR3 region: CASSSGLAGGLITETQYF. The CDR3, as DNA: TGCGCCAGCAGCTCCGGACTAGCGGGGGGACTCATTACAGAGACCCAGTACTTC. Full variable domain (rest looked up from reference TRBV5-1 and TRBJ2-5): KAGVTQTPRYLIKTRGQQVTLSCSPISGHRSVSWYQQTPGQGLQFLFEYFSETQRNKGNFPGRFSGRQFSNSRSEMNVSTLELGDSALYLCASSSGLAGGLITETQYFGPGTRLLVL.

CDR3 sequence (DNA): TGTGCCAGCAGTTCCCATGGCCTCGGACAGGGAAACTCCTACGAGCAGTACTTC. As protein: CASSSHGLGQGNSYEQYF. This sequence joins TRBV27 and TRBJ2-7; 8 nucleotides match TRBD1. The CDR3 is made up of 18 amino acids. V trimming: 4 bases; J trimming: 0 bases; junction bases outside the gene matches: 14. Germline-derived CDR1 and CDR2 are MNHEY and SMNVEV (reference sequence).

This clonotype showed up many times. The gene calls are TRBV7-9 and TRBJ1-2; TRBD1 is a possible D gene (6 bases). Deletions cut 2 bases from V and 2 bases from J, with 18 bases between. This CDR3 contains 17 residues. The germline CDR1 and CDR2 sequences are SEHNR and FQNEAQ (reference sequence). In DNA, the CDR3 is TGTGCCAGCAGCTTAAAGGTGGCCCTCCAGGGGAACTATGGCTACACCTTC. Encoded protein: CASSLKVALQGNYGYTF.

This clonotype was observed many times. The genes are TRBV5-6 and TRBJ1-2; 9 bases are shared with TRBD1. Germline assignment: CDR1 SGHDT and CDR2 YYEEEE. Trimming took 4 bases from V and 4 from J; bases not matched to a gene: 14. This CDR3 is built from 17 residues. The CDR3 loop is CASSPDGTGTKGYGYTF. The CDR3 DNA reads TGTGCCAGCAGCCCGGACGGGACAGGGACCAAGGGCTATGGCTACACCTTC.

This clonotype appeared many times. The chain carries TRBV7-2 and TRBJ1-5; 7 bases are shared with TRBD1. Germline V CDR1 and CDR2: SGHTA, FQGNSA. CDR3 length: 15 amino acids. The V segment lost 2 bases and the J segment 3 bases; nucleotides outside the gene matches: 4. The CDR3 DNA is TGTGCCAGCAGCTTAACAGGGGTGGTCAATCAGCCCCAGCATTTT. Amino acids: CASSLTGVVNQPQHF.

This clonotype was counted at least ten times. V gene TRBV28 combines with J gene TRBJ2-7; D is undetermined. V lost 5 bases and J 3 bases, leaving 17 bases between the germline ends. This CDR3 contains 15 residues. Germline CDR1 is MDHEN and CDR2 is SYDVKM. DNA of the CDR3: TGTGCCAGCAGTAAGGGCACGTCCTCCTACTACGAGCAGTACTTC. It encodes CASSKGTSSYYEQYF. Combining the CDR3 with reference TRBV28 and TRBJ2-7 gives the whole variable domain DVKVTQSSRYLVKRTGEKVFLECVQDMDHENMFWYRQDPGLGLRLIYFSYDVKMKEKGDIPEGYSVSREKKERFSLILESASTNQTSMYLCASSKGTSSYYEQYFGPGTRLTVT.

In its sample, this clonotype ranks as medium-sized. CDR3 bases: TGTGCCAGCAGCTTGGGTCGGACCTCTGGGGCCAACGTCCTGACTTTC. Its protein is CASSLGRTSGANVLTF. This chain connects TRBV5-5 to TRBJ2-6; the D is unclear. CDR1 is SGHKS, CDR2 YYEKEE, per germline (reference sequence). Trimming took off 0 bases at V and 0 bases at J, with 7 bases between the two ends. This CDR3 contains 16 residues.

By proportion, this clonotype is medium-sized. The chain recombines TRBV7-8 with TRBJ2-2; 7 bases are a match to TRBD1. The CDR3 spans 18 residues. Germline CDR1 SGHVS, CDR2 FQNEAQ. The junction had 16 bases not matched to a gene; V was cut back by 3 bases and J by 6 bases. CDR3 amino acids: CASSFSVRAGGYPGELFF. In nucleotides, the CDR3 is TGTGCCAGCAGCTTCTCTGTACGGGCAGGGGGTTATCCCGGGGAGCTGTTTTTT.

Many counts were recorded for this clonotype. This chain uses TRBV4-1 with TRBJ1-2, with a possible D match to TRBD1 (6 bases). CDR1 MGHRA and CDR2 YSYEKL come from the germline V gene. Trimming cost V 9 bases and J 7 bases, with 30 bases left between them. The CDR3 has 17 amino acids. The CDR3 DNA sequence: TGCGCCAGAAAGGAAACGGTTAACGACAGGACTTCTTCTGGCTACACCTTC. Translated: CARKETVNDRTSSGYTF.

The table lists this clonotype with many counts. The J gene is TRBJ2-7, the V gene TRBV5-5, with TRBD1 identical over 7 bases. The CDR3 length is 12 residues. Germline CDR1 is SGHKS and CDR2 is YYEKEE (reference sequence). V lost 1 base and J lost 6; bases outside the gene matches: 1. Written as DNA, the CDR3 is TGTGCCAGCAGCTTGACAGGGGTCGAGCAGTACTTC. Protein product: CASSLTGVEQYF.

The table lists this clonotype with many counts. The V and J genes are TRBV28 and TRBJ1-4; TRBD1 might be the D (5 bases). The CDR3 extends over 15 amino acids. Germline CDR1 and CDR2: MDHEN and SYDVKM. V lost 1 base to trimming and J lost 5 bases, with 11 bases between them. The CDR3 here is CASSLYLGGNEKLFF. Here the CDR3 DNA reads TGTGCCAGCAGTTTATACCTTGGGGGAAATGAAAAACTGTTTTTT.

The table lists this clonotype with many counts. The V and J genes are TRBV28 and TRBJ2-7, with 8 bases identical to TRBD1. With 2 bases clipped from V and 0 bases from J, the junction kept 3 bases outside the gene matches. Germline CDR1 MDHEN, CDR2 SYDVKM. This CDR3 has 15 residues. The DNA for the CDR3 is TGTGCCAGCAGTTTACTAACAGGGGGCTCCTACGAGCAGTACTTC. Its translation: CASSLLTGGSYEQYF.

This clonotype was recorded many times. The V and J genes are TRBV9 and TRBJ1-1, with 10 bases identical to TRBD1. After removal of 6 bases from V and 3 bases from J, the junction contained 8 bases not matched to a gene. CDR1 is SGDLS, CDR2 YYNGEE, per germline. The CDR3 is made up of 15 amino acids. CDR3 DNA sequence: TGTGCCAGCACCAGCCGGGACAGGGGCGACACTGAAGCTTTCTTT. Translating gives CASTSRDRGDTEAFF.

This clonotype was seen ten or more times. The rearrangement joins TRBV20-1 to TRBJ2-5; D gene uncertain. Between the trimmed V and J ends, which lost 0 bases and 2 bases, there was a span of 10 bases. The CDR3 is made up of 14 amino acids. The germline CDR1 and CDR2 sequences are DFQATT and SNEGSKA (reference sequence). CDR3 sequence (DNA): TGCAGTGCTAGAGATGTGGCACAGCAAGAGACCCAGTACTTC. Its translation is CSARDVAQQETQYF.